This TCR beta chain originates from a study of blood T cells in healthy people across ages (dated by TCRdb to between 2015 and 2016). A note on the overall study: In model experiments, template switching captured about one uniquely barcoded TCR beta cDNA molecule for every two T cells. The study measured age-related changes in TCR beta repertoire diversity using deep sequencing normalized with unique cDNA molecular identifiers. Four age groups were formed from the donors: young (average approximately 15 years), middle-aged (approximately 39), aged (approximately 60) and long-lived (approximately 78). Donors of different ages were randomly distributed across sequencing lanes to avoid experimental bias. Two additional independent replicas of 1 million unique cDNA reads from the same blood draw were analyzed for two donors (one aged 18 to 30 and one aged 80 or older).

Counted from cysteine to phenylalanine, this CDR3 has 14 amino acids. Only CDR3 DNA is held: 42 bases, read in frame from base 1. CDR1 SNHLY and CDR2 FYNNEI are derived from the germline V gene. The trim is 6 bases for V and 6 bases for J, with a gap of 18 bases between the germline ends. Systemically healthy Caucasian individuals from Russia, some 40 in total and aged roughly 6 to 100 years, were included as donors. Around 10 milliliters of peripheral blood were drawn from each donor into EDTA-treated Vacutainer tubes. Ficoll-Paque density-gradient centrifugation was used to isolate PBMCs, with at least 6.5 million per sample. Total RNA, at least 6 micrograms per sample, was extracted from PBMCs with Trizol reagent. For every donor, an aliquot of PBMCs went through flow cytometry to measure the percentages of naive CD45RAhigh/CD27high T cells. Study-wide findings and limitations: Compared with the aged group, the long-lived group had more naive CD4+ T cells, fewer expanded clones and increased TCR diversity, suggesting age selection. Because donor CMV infection status was unknown, age-related changes in expanded clonotypes were potentially confounded. Since profiling was done on bulk unsorted PBMCs, naive and antigen-experienced compartments could not be conclusively compared. Observed TCR beta diversity per million T cells fell roughly linearly with age, and a significant reduction was already apparent by age about 43. There was a strong correlation between observed TCR beta diversity and the percentage of naive T cells measured by flow cytometry. Estimates of total diversity based on one million sequenced T cells were considered lower bounds and underestimates.

With respect to this clonotype: It has no known antigen specificity. No much larger clonotype is one base removed from it; base qualities were not supplied.

Libraries were made using 5' RACE. A second about 7 to 12 cycle PCR used a sample-barcoded 5' primer and a J-beta primer mix. A unique molecular identifier was introduced onto each TCR beta cDNA molecule by a template-switch 5' adaptor carrying 12 random nucleotides. At least 2.5 million CDR3-containing paired-end reads were obtained from each sample. The Mint cDNA synthesis kit, primed by a TRBC-specific oligonucleotide, was used to synthesize first-strand cDNA from all RNA. Following uracil-DNA glycosylase treatment, a first 18-cycle PCR with universal primers M1SS and BC2_uni_R was performed on all cDNA. On the study's bioinformatics: For normalization, 1 million high-quality reads were randomly selected from each sample, with every read carrying a distinct molecular identifier. Instead of being binned into consensus sequences, reads with shared molecular identifiers were discarded. MiTCR, with a Q25 quality threshold and the strictest error-elimination algorithm, was used for CDR3 identification, clonotype clustering and error correction. A nonparametric unseen species model with Euler transformation was used to estimate lower-bound total TCR beta diversity. In-frame beta chains were kept once TCRdb had trimmed the public reads at Q25 with fastp and called clones with MiXCR. Each CDR3 protein gets just one entry, which takes the most common genes and DNA from the rows behind it. In this record, the V and J calls reflect TCRdb's handling and not the investigators' own analysis. The table for this sample lists fewer than 2,000,000 distinct CDR3 sequences; about 39% of them were counted only once. Clones ranked in the top ten supply 20% to 25% of the sample.

Material for sequencing was blood. The chain uses TRBV2 and TRBJ2-7; no D gene call is confident. The sequence came from a human donor in good health. The bases are TGTGCCAGCAGCCCCAACGGGTTTTTCGGCGAGCAGTACTTC. Translated, this gives CASSPNGFFGEQYF.